Shown below are 14 T cell receptor beta chains from a single sample sequenced in a study of T cell responses to AZD1222 COVID-19 vaccine. The data were produced by immunoSEQ multiplex PCR, yet TCRdb's version contains in-frame clones alone and is incomplete. The data hold tens of thousands of clones, with approximately 88% observed a single time. This sample comprised peripheral blood, obtained on day 0 of MenACWY control vaccination. The origin of the receptors is an adult in good health.

The CDR3 here is CATAGTSGGSYNEQFF. The CDR3, as DNA: TGTGCCACGGCCGGGACTAGCGGGGGCTCCTACAATGAGCAGTTCTTC. V is TRBV24-1 and J is TRBJ2-1; 14 positions match TRBD2. Germline assignment: CDR1 KGHDR and CDR2 SFDVKD. The CDR3 has 16 residues. Trimming took 10 bases from V and 0 from J; bases not matched to a gene: 4.

The chain employs TRBV5-4 and TRBJ2-3, with TRBD2 identical over 10 bases. This CDR3 has 15 residues. Trimming removed 4 bases from V and 3 bases from J; junction bases left unmatched: 5. Germline-derived CDR1 and CDR2 are SGHNT and YYREEE (reference sequence). Here the CDR3 reads CASSPSGGRTDTQYF. The CDR3, as DNA: TGTGCCAGCAGCCCTAGCGGGGGCAGGACAGATACGCAGTATTTT.

The chain uses TRBV28 and TRBJ1-5; D ambiguous. The CDR3 consists of 12 residues. Germline V CDR1 and CDR2: MDHEN, SYDVKM. The V gene lost 7 bases and the J gene lost 0 bases, with 4 bases spanning the gap. The CDR3 protein is CASTYSNQPQHF. CDR3 nucleotide sequence: TGTGCCAGCACTTATAGCAATCAGCCCCAGCATTTT.

In its sample, this clone was seen once. This chain connects TRBV5-4 to TRBJ1-3; D is possibly TRBD1 (5 bases). Germline CDR1 SGHNT, CDR2 YYREEE (reference sequence). There are 19 residues in the CDR3. Trimming left V 4 bases short and J 0 bases short, with 23 bases between. CDR3 in amino acids: CASSPGGATTRSSGNTIYF. The CDR3 DNA is TGTGCCAGCAGCCCCGGTGGGGCGACAACAAGAAGCTCTGGAAACACCATATATTTT.

The chain couples TRBV3-1 (or the pseudogene TRBV3-2) to TRBJ1-1; TRBD1 might be the D (6 bases). Germline-derived CDR1 and CDR2 are LGHDT and YNNKEL (reference sequence). The CDR3 runs to 14 residues. V lost 3 bases and J 5 bases, leaving 13 bases between the germline ends. CDR3 sequence: CASSQAGGGTEAFF. The CDR3 DNA reads TGTGCCAGCAGCCAGGCGGGGGGCGGAACTGAAGCTTTCTTT.

The J gene is TRBJ2-7, the V gene TRBV29-1; unclear D gene. Trimming took 0 bases from V and 6 from J, leaving 18 bases between them. The CDR3 covers 15 residues. The germline CDR1 and CDR2 sequences are SQVTM and ANQGSEA. This CDR3 is CSVEDLRTLNSEQYF. Here the CDR3 DNA reads TGCAGCGTTGAAGATCTAAGGACCTTAAATAGCGAGCAGTACTTC.

The J gene is TRBJ1-2, the V gene TRBV2, with D uncertain. There are 14 residues in the CDR3. V was clipped by 6 bases and J by 3 bases, with 14 bases between them. CDR1 is SNHLY, CDR2 FYNNEI, per germline. CDR3 region: CASSAYTEYYGYTF. CDR3 nucleotide sequence: TGTGCCAGCAGCGCTTACACAGAGTACTATGGCTACACCTTC. The entire variable domain, with the rest obtained from reference TRBV2 and TRBJ1-2, is as follows: EPEVTQTPSHQVTQMGQEVILRCVPISNHLYFYWYRQILGQKVEFLVSFYNNEISEKSEIFDDQFSVERPDGSNFTLKIRSTKLEDSAMYFCASSAYTEYYGYTFGSGTRLTVV.

The chain links TRBV5-1 to TRBJ2-7; the D gene is possibly TRBD1 (5 bases). Trimming cost V 4 bases and J 7 bases, with 9 bases left between them. The CDR3 runs to 11 residues. Germline V gives CDR1 SGHRS, CDR2 YFSETQ. The CDR3 here is CASSAGLEQYF. CDR3 nucleotides: TGCGCCAGCAGCGCAGGGTTAGAGCAGTACTTC.

V and J are TRBV28 and TRBJ1-2; D is uncertain. V lost 6 bases, J lost 6 bases, and 11 bases lay in between. The CDR3 totals 12 residues. From germline, CDR1 is MDHEN and CDR2 SYDVKM. DNA for the CDR3: TGTGCCAGCAGGTCGGCCCTCCATGGCTACACCTTC. Its protein is CASRSALHGYTF.

The CDR3 loop is CASSPGTDSNQPQHF. The CDR3 DNA is TGCGCCAGCAGCCCTGGGACAGATAGCAATCAGCCCCAGCATTTT. The rearrangement joins TRBV4-1 to TRBJ1-5; the match to TRBD1 covers 7 bases. Germline V lookup: CDR1 MGHRA, CDR2 YSYEKL. The junction had 3 bases not matched to a gene; V was cut back by 4 bases and J by 0 bases. The CDR3 totals 15 residues.

The gene calls are TRBV6-2 or TRBV6-3 and TRBJ2-5, with D maybe TRBD2 (5 bases). Per the germline V gene, CDR1 is MNHEY and CDR2 is SVGEGT. The germline V and J ends were trimmed by 2 bases and 4 bases, with 8 bases remaining between them. This CDR3 region has 13 residues. The CDR3 loop reads CASSYTRGETQYF. CDR3 in DNA: TGTGCCAGCAGTTACACCCGGGGAGAGACCCAGTACTTC.

The chain employs TRBV28 and TRBJ1-2; TRBD1 aligns across 7 bases. V shed 8 bases and J 3 bases; nucleotides not matched to a gene: 6. The CDR3 length is 13 residues. Germline V gene lookup returns CDR1 MDHEN and CDR2 SYDVKM. The CDR3 spells CASRAGTDYGYTF. CDR3 nucleotides: TGTGCCAGCCGGGCGGGGACAGACTATGGCTACACCTTC.

The rearrangement uses TRBV5-1 and TRBJ1-5; D possibly corresponds to TRBD1 (6 bases). Germline V lookup: CDR1 SGHRS, CDR2 YFSETQ. With 2 bases removed from V and 5 bases from J, the gap between germline ends came to 11 bases. This CDR3 is 14 amino acids long. CDR3 sequence: CASSLGGLDQPQHF. The CDR3 DNA is TGCGCCAGCAGCTTAGGGGGGTTGGATCAGCCCCAGCATTTT.

The chain carries TRBV7-2 and TRBJ2-7, with 7 bases identical to TRBD2. CDR3 size: 14 residues. J gave up 2 bases and V 7 bases, and 8 bases lay outside the gene matches. Germline lookup yields CDR1 SGHTA and CDR2 FQGNSA. The CDR3 region has the DNA TGTGCCAGCATCCGGGGGGACGGCCCCTACGAGCAGTACTTC. Its protein is CASIRGDGPYEQYF.